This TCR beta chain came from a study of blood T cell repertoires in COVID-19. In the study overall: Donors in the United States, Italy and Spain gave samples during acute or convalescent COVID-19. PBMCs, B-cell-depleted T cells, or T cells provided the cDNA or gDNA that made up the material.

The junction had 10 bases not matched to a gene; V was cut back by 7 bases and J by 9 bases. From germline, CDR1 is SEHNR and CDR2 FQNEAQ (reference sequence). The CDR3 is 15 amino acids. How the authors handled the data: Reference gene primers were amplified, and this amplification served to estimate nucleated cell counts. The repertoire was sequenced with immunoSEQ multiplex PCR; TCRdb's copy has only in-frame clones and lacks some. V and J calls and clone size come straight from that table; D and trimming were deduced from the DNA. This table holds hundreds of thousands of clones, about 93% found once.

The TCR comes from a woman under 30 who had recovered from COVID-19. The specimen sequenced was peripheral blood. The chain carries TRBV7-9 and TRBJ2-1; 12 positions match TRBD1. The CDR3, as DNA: TGTGCCAGCACCATTGGGGACAGGGGGCTCGGTGAGCAGTTCTTC. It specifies CASTIGDRGLGEQFF.